The following is a T cell receptor beta chain sequence with its context. What it recognizes is unknown. V trimming: 10 bases; J trimming: 0 bases; junction bases outside the gene matches: 8. The CDR3 is 15 amino acids. This sample was taken from a study of T cell repertoires in cytomegalovirus infection. MiXCR was run by TCRdb on the reads, yielding one entry per CDR3 protein. The sample has 450,000 to 600,000 distinct CDR3 sequences; under 45% are singletons. The receptor comes from a human donor in good health (CMV status not recorded). Some clones in this sample may be carry-over from other donors' samples. The chain carries TRBV12-3 or TRBV12-4 and TRBJ2-5, with TRBD2 matching 10 bases. Sequenced here: cultured PBMCs, sampled from culture after CMV antigen stimulation. The CDR3 sequence is CATSTSGAYQETQYF. The CDR3 coding sequence is TGTGCCACTTCTACTAGCGGGGCGTACCAAGAGACCCAGTACTTC.